This TCR beta chain stems from a study of post-analysis software for immune sequencing data. Each TCR beta cDNA library carried unique molecular identifiers. It was from roughly 1.1 to 9.2 million T cells that about half a million cDNA molecules came. TCRdb passed the PCR reads through MiXCR, listing each CDR3 protein once. Altogether some 500,000 distinct CDR3 sequences are present, under 55% being singletons, with the ten largest covering around an eighth. Sequencing was performed on blood. The sequence derives from a girl aged 5 to 17 with multiple sclerosis.

This chain's CDR3 is CASSLDGQGGQPQHF. The DNA for the CDR3 is TGTGCCAGCAGCTTGGATGGCCAGGGAGGCCAGCCCCAGCATTTT. The chain combines TRBV5-5 with TRBJ1-5, with D perhaps matching TRBD1 (5 bases). This CDR3 region has 15 residues. Trimming cost V 0 bases and J 7 bases, with 14 bases left between them. Germline CDR1 is SGHKS and CDR2 is YYEKEE (reference sequence).